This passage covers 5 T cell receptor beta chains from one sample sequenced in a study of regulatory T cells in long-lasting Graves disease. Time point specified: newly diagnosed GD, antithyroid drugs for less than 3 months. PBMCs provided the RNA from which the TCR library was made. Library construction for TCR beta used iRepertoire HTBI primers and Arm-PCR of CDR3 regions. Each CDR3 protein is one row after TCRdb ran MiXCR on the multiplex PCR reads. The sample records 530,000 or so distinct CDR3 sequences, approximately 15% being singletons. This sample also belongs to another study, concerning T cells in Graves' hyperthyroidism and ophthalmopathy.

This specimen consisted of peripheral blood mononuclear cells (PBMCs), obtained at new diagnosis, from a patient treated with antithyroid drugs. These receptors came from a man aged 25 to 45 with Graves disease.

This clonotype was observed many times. Here the CDR3 DNA reads TGTGCCAGCAGTGAAGCGCTAGGACTAGTAGACAATGAGCAGTTCTTC. Encoded protein: CASSEALGLVDNEQFF. The chain couples TRBV2 to TRBJ2-1; 7 bases agree with TRBD2. CDR1 and CDR2 from the germline V gene are SNHLY and FYNNEI. The junction had 7 bases not matched to a gene; V was cut back by 0 bases and J by 5 bases. The CDR3 contains 16 residues.

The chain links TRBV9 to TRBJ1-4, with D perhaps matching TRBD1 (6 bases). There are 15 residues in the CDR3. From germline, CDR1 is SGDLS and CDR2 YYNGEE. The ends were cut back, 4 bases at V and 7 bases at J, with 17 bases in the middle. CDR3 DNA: TGTGCCAGCAGCCCCTCCGGACAGTTAGTTGAAAAACTGTTTTTT. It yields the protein CASSPSGQLVEKLFF.

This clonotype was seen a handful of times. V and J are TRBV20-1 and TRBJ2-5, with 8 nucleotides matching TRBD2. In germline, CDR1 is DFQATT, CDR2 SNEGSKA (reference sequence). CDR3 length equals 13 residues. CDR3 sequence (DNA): TGCAGGGTTAGCGGGACCAGAGGAGAGACCCAGTACTTC. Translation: CRVSGTRGETQYF.

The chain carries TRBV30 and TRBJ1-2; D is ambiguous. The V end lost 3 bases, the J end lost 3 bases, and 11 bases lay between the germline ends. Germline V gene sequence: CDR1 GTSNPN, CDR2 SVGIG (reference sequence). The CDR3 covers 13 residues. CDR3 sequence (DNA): TGTGCCTGGAGGATAAGGTTCGACTATGGCTACACCTTC. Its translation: CAWRIRFDYGYTF.

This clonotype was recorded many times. The CDR3 coding sequence is TGTGCCAGCAGCAAGGGACTAGAGGGGGTTCGCGTCTACGAGCAGTACTTC. It codes for CASSKGLEGVRVYEQYF. This chain uses TRBV27 with TRBJ2-7, with TRBD2 matching over 8 bases. V shed 6 bases, J shed 3 bases, and the junction held 16 bases outside the gene matches. Germline V gene sequence: CDR1 MNHEY, CDR2 SMNVEV (reference sequence). This CDR3 is 17 amino acids long.